These 17 T cell receptor beta chains share one sample of origin, sequenced in a study of OX40 agonist ivuxolimab in advanced cancers. Some clones are missing from TCRdb's copy, which holds only in-frame ones; the method was immunoSEQ multiplex PCR. This table has around 150,000 clones, about 92% appearing once. The starting material was CD4+ or CD8+ T cells sorted from blood, obtained in a trial of the OX40 agonist ivuxolimab. Receptors were obtained from an adult with an advanced solid tumor such as melanoma, head and neck, liver or kidney cancer.

The chain links TRBV28 to TRBJ1-1; D unclear. The CDR3 extends over 12 amino acids. Germline CDR1 MDHEN, CDR2 SYDVKM. V dropped 7 bases and J dropped 3 bases, with 9 bases sitting between them. CDR3 nucleotide sequence: TGTGCCAGCACCTTAGGTTACACTGAAGCTTTCTTT. The encoded protein is CASTLGYTEAFF.

The V call is TRBV10-1, the J call TRBJ2-7; TRBD1 agrees at 7 bases. Germline trimming cut 2 bases from V and 1 base from J; bases unmatched to any gene: 2. This CDR3 is 14 amino acids long. Germline CDR1 is WNHNN and CDR2 is SYGVQD (reference sequence). The chain's CDR3 is CASSENRGSYEQYF. The CDR3 DNA is TGCGCCAGCAGTGAGAACAGGGGATCCTACGAGCAGTACTTC.

This chain uses TRBV2 with TRBJ2-7, with 7 positions matching TRBD1. Looked up from germline, CDR1 is SNHLY and CDR2 is FYNNEI. CDR3 length: 14 residues. The ends lost 7 bases at V and 0 bases at J; junction bases unmatched: 6. CDR3 sequence: CASKGASSSYEQYF. The CDR3 nucleotides read TGTGCCAGCAAGGGGGCCTCCTCCTCCTACGAGCAGTACTTC. The variable domain in full, with the rest retrieved from reference TRBV2 and TRBJ2-7, is EPEVTQTPSHQVTQMGQEVILRCVPISNHLYFYWYRQILGQKVEFLVSFYNNEISEKSEIFDDQFSVERPDGSNFTLKIRSTKLEDSAMYFCASKGASSSYEQYFGPGTRLTVT.

This rearrangement joins TRBV14 to TRBJ2-5; D gene uncertain. The CDR3 runs 11 residues. Germline CDR1 is SGHDN and CDR2 is FVKESK. Trimming shortened V by 5 bases and J by 2 bases, and 3 bases separated the two germline ends. CDR3 in DNA: TGTGCCAGCAGCAGGCAAGAGACCCAGTACTTC. This codes for CASSRQETQYF.

V is TRBV28 and J is TRBJ2-7; 8 bases match TRBD1. V was clipped by 3 bases and J by 3 bases; unmatched bases: 7. The germline V gene has CDR1 MDHEN and CDR2 SYDVKM. The CDR3 length is 15 residues. CDR3 sequence (DNA): TGTGCCAGCAGTTTTTGGACAGGGAAGGGCTACGAGCAGTACTTC. It codes for CASSFWTGKGYEQYF.

This rearrangement joins TRBV2 to TRBJ2-7; weak D call: TRBD1 (6 bases). This CDR3 comprises 14 residues. Trimming removed 6 bases from V and 3 bases from J, with 15 bases in between. CDR1 and CDR2 from the germline V gene are SNHLY and FYNNEI. The CDR3 spells CASSALTGNYEQYF. The DNA of the CDR3 is TGTGCCAGCAGCGCTCTAACAGGGAACTACGAGCAGTACTTC.

The chain links TRBV27 to TRBJ2-5; D perhaps matches TRBD1 (6 bases). The CDR3 runs to 17 residues. V shed 7 bases and J shed 2 bases, with 23 bases lying between them. Per the germline V gene, CDR1 is MNHEY and CDR2 is SMNVEV (reference sequence). In DNA form, the CDR3 reads TGTGCCAGCACCCCCCGGGCGGCTAGGGGGAGACAAGAGACCCAGTACTTC. Translation: CASTPRAARGRQETQYF.

This clone was observed once. The chain couples TRBV7-9 to TRBJ1-2, with D possibly being TRBD1 (5 bases). The germline V gene encodes CDR1 SEHNR and CDR2 FQNEAQ (reference sequence). The CDR3 is 18 residues long. Trimming cost V 7 bases and J 3 bases, with 27 bases left between them. CDR3 in DNA: TGTGCCAGCACCGATCAGGGAGCTGGTCCAGGAACCCACTATGGCTACACCTTC. Amino acids: CASTDQGAGPGTHYGYTF.

The V call is TRBV19, the J call TRBJ1-2; a possible D gene is TRBD1 (6 bases). Per germline, CDR1 LNHDA and CDR2 SQIVND (reference sequence). Deletions cut 5 bases from V and 4 bases from J, with 17 bases between. The CDR3 extends over 15 amino acids. CDR3 region: CASSSPGDSPYGYTF. CDR3 coding DNA: TGTGCCAGTAGTTCCCCAGGGGATAGTCCCTATGGCTACACCTTC.

Concerning this clone itself: The junction and the germline gene differ at one end; a read error may be behind it. The rearrangement links TRBV7-9 to TRBJ2-5; 8 bases match TRBD1. Germline V gene lookup returns CDR1 SEHNR and CDR2 FQNEAQ (reference sequence). This CDR3 region has 15 residues. The CDR3 DNA is TGTGCCAGCAGCCCCATGACAGGGGACCAACAGACCCAGTACTTC. Translated: CASSPMTGDQQTQYF. The variable domain in full, with the rest retrieved from reference TRBV7-9 and TRBJ2-5, is DTGVSQNPRHKITKRGQNVTFRCDPISEHNRLYWYRQTLGQGPEFLTYFQNEAQLEKSRLLSDRFSAERPKGSFSTLEIQRTEQGDSAMYLCASSPMTGDQQTQYFGPGTRLLVL.

The V and J genes are TRBV7-2 and TRBJ1-2, with a weak D call TRBD1 (5 bases). V was clipped by 5 bases and J by 6 bases, with 10 bases between them. The length of the CDR3 is 12 residues. Germline lookup yields CDR1 SGHTA and CDR2 FQGNSA. The CDR3, as DNA: TGTGCCAGCAGCGGCGGAGGGGATGGCTACACCTTC. Amino acids: CASSGGGDGYTF.

The chain combines TRBV10-1 with TRBJ1-1; no definite D call. V lost 1 base to trimming and J lost 10 bases, with 7 bases between them. Germline CDR1 and CDR2: WNHNN and SYGVQD (reference sequence). This CDR3 is 11 amino acids long. The CDR3 reads CASSEWAGAFF. The CDR3 DNA sequence: TGCGCCAGCAGTGAGTGGGCCGGAGCTTTCTTT.

This chain uses TRBV6-5 with TRBJ1-5; 8 nucleotides align to TRBD1. Germline CDR1 reads MNHEY; CDR2 reads SVGAGI. The CDR3 runs 15 residues. The J segment lost 7 bases and the V segment lost 2 bases, leaving 7 bases of the junction unmatched. CDR3: CASSYPTGDEQPQHF. CDR3 DNA: TGTGCCAGCAGTTACCCGACAGGGGACGAACAGCCCCAGCATTTT.

A few counts support this clone. The V gene is TRBV7-3, the J gene TRBJ2-3; no clear D. The germline gives CDR1 SGHTA, CDR2 FQGTGA. CDR3 size: 13 residues. Trimming stripped 2 bases from V and 0 bases from J, with 3 bases between. CDR3 amino acids: CASSLPSTDTQYF. For the CDR3, the DNA is TGTGCCAGCAGCTTACCTAGCACAGATACGCAGTATTTT.

The chain recombines TRBV5-1 with TRBJ2-5; D call uncertain. The germline V gene has CDR1 SGHRS and CDR2 YFSETQ. The CDR3 totals 14 residues. V gave up 4 bases and J gave up 3 bases, with 13 bases separating them. The DNA for the CDR3 is TGCGCCAGCAGCGCGCCGGAGCTAGAAGAGACCCAGTACTTC. Translated, it gives CASSAPELEETQYF.

The V gene is TRBV7-2, the J gene TRBJ2-3; weak D call: TRBD2 (5 bases). Trimming took off 5 bases at V and 6 bases at J, with 15 bases between the two ends. The CDR3 covers 14 residues. Germline lookup yields CDR1 SGHTA and CDR2 FQGNSA. In DNA, the CDR3 is TGTGCCAGCAGCCCCGGACTCGAAGTTGATACGCAGTATTTT. It encodes CASSPGLEVDTQYF.

The chain is built from TRBV5-8 and TRBJ2-6; D is unclear. Trimming removed 0 bases at V and 0 bases at J, with 4 bases between. Germline V gene data show CDR1 as SGHTS and CDR2 as YDEGEE. The CDR3 loop spans 15 amino acids. The CDR3, as DNA: TGTGCCAGCAGCTTGGGGCACTCTGGGGCCAACGTCCTGACTTTC. Protein sequence: CASSLGHSGANVLTF. The full variable domain, with the rest looked up from reference TRBV5-8 and TRBJ2-6, is EAGVTQSPTHLIKTRGQQATLRCSPISGHTSVYWYQQALGLGLQFLLWYDEGEERNRGNFPPRFSGRQFPNYSSELNVNALELEDSALYLCASSLGHSGANVLTFGAGSRLTVL.